These T cell receptor beta chains were read from a single sample in a study of blood T cells in healthy people across ages. A single record per CDR3 protein comes from TCRdb applying MiXCR to the 5' RACE reads. The table shows approximately 800,000 distinct CDR3 sequences, with roughly 40% occurring only once. Sequenced: blood. These TCRs come from a man younger than 30 in good health. The CDR3 runs from the conserved cysteine through the conserved F or W. Each record gives: clone size, V gene, D gene, J gene, CDR3 DNA, CDR3 protein. A D gene is named only where the DNA matches it firmly. Only some rows state a clone size, as once, few, many or a class for expanded clones.

>NA|TRBV7-2|NA|TRBJ2-5
TGTGCCAGCAGCCCCAGGCTGACGAGGGAGACCCAGTACTTC
CASSPRLTRETQYF
>NA|TRBV12-3/TRBV12-4|NA|TRBJ1-3
TGTGCCAGCAGTTTAGGTCAGACCTCTGGAAACACCATATATTTT
CASSLGQTSGNTIYF
>NA|TRBV4-2|NA|TRBJ1-2
TGTGCCAGCAGCCAAGAGGAGAGGGCGGGAGGCTACACCTTC
CASSQEERAGGYTF
>NA|TRBV20-1|NA|TRBJ1-5
TGCAGTGCTAGAGGGAAACCGGGCAGGGGTAGCAATCAGCCCCAGCATTTT
CSARGKPGRGSNQPQHF
>NA|TRBV12-3/TRBV12-4|TRBD2|TRBJ2-1
TGTGCCAGCAGTTTAGGGCGGGGGGACAACAGTGAGCAGTTCTTC
CASSLGRGDNSEQFF
>few|TRBV12-3/TRBV12-4|NA|TRBJ1-1
TGTGCCAGCAGTTTGTCTTTGTCCAAAGCTTTCTTT
CASSLSLSKAFF
>NA|TRBV7-3|TRBD1|TRBJ1-1
TGTGCCAGCAGCCTCAGACAGGGGGCCGGGGCTGAAGCTTTCTTT
CASSLRQGAGAEAFF
>many|TRBV20-1|TRBD2|TRBJ2-3
TGCAGTGCTAGAGAGGTGCGGGGGTACACAGATACGCAGTATTTT
CSAREVRGYTDTQYF
>few|TRBV9|TRBD2|TRBJ2-1
TGTGCCAGCAATCCCCCCGGGGGGGGGATCTACAATGAGCAGTTCTTC
CASNPPGGGIYNEQFF
>NA|TRBV4-3|NA|TRBJ1-4
TGCGCCAGCAGCCAAGATGCAGGGCCCCGTGAAAAACTGTTTTTT
CASSQDAGPREKLFF
>few|TRBV5-1|TRBD1|TRBJ1-1
TGCGCCAGCAGCCTGGGACAGGGCAAGAGGAACACTGAAGCTTTCTTT
CASSLGQGKRNTEAFF
>NA|TRBV6-5|TRBD2|TRBJ2-2
TGTGCCAGCAGTCATATAGCGGGGGCCGGGGAGCTGTTTTTT
CASSHIAGAGELFF
>NA|TRBV11-2|NA|TRBJ1-1
TGTGCCAGCAGCTTAGGCGGCTGGGGAGGAGAGGACACTGAAGCTTTCTTT
CASSLGGWGGEDTEAFF
>NA|TRBV9|NA|TRBJ1-2
TGTGCCAGGGGGCCGATAACGGGCTATGGCTACACCTTC
CARGPITGYGYTF
>NA|TRBV28|TRBD2|TRBJ2-3
TGTGCCGGCAGTCCCCCTAGCGGTCTCACAGATACGCAGTATTTT
CAGSPPSGLTDTQYF
>many|TRBV14|NA|TRBJ2-1
TGTGCCAGCAGCCACCCTAGCGCGGTTAACAATGAGCAGTTCTTC
CASSHPSAVNNEQFF
>NA|TRBV20-1|TRBD1|TRBJ1-4
TGCAGTGCTGGGGCCGGGACAGTTGGTGAAAAACTGTTTTTT
CSAGAGTVGEKLFF
>NA|TRBV12-3/TRBV12-4|NA|TRBJ1-2
TGTGCCAGCAGTTTTTCAGGGGCGGGCTGTGGCTACACCTTC
CASSFSGAGCGYTF
>NA|TRBV27|NA|TRBJ2-1
TGTGCCAGCAGTTTATGGGTTGTCCGCAGCTCCTACAATGAGCAGTTCTTC
CASSLWVVRSSYNEQFF
>NA|TRBV6-2/TRBV6-3|TRBD1|TRBJ2-1
TGTGCCAGCACCGGGACAGGGTTGAGGTTCGATGAGCAGTTCTTC
CASTGTGLRFDEQFF
>NA|TRBV12-3/TRBV12-4|NA|TRBJ1-3
TGTGCCAGCAGTTTAAGTTCGGGAAACACCATATATTTT
CASSLSSGNTIYF
>many|TRBV15|NA|TRBJ2-3
TGTGCCACCAGCCCGTCTCTAAGCGGCGTCGCAGATACGCAGTATTTT
CATSPSLSGVADTQYF
>few|TRBV5-1|TRBD1|TRBJ2-5
TGCGCCAGCAGCCGGGACAGGAAGAAAGAGACCCAGTACTTC
CASSRDRKKETQYF
>NA|TRBV12-3/TRBV12-4|TRBD1|TRBJ1-4
TGTGCCAGCAGTCACTACAGGGGAGGCGATGAAGAACTGTTTTTT
CASSHYRGGDEELFF
>few|TRBV20-1|NA|TRBJ2-1
TGCAGTGCTAGAGATCGTCGACTAGGGACGGTCAATGAGCAGTTCTTC
CSARDRRLGTVNEQFF
>few|TRBV20-1|TRBD1|TRBJ1-1
TGCAGTGCCGGTTTGGGACAGCCGGACACTGAAGCTTTCTTT
CSAGLGQPDTEAFF
>many|TRBV12-3/TRBV12-4|NA|TRBJ1-6
TGTGCCAGCAGTTTAAATAATTCACCCCTCCACTTT
CASSLNNSPLHF
>NA|TRBV4-2|TRBD2|TRBJ2-3
TGTGCCAGCAGCCATACACTAGCGGCAGATACGCAGTATTTT
CASSHTLAADTQYF
>few|TRBV3-1|NA|TRBJ1-1
TGTGCCAGCAGCCAAGACGTGGGGGCACGGAACACTGAAGCTTTCTTT
CASSQDVGARNTEAFF
>NA|TRBV5-1|NA|TRBJ2-3
TGCACCAGCACGGTGGGGGATGTGGGAGATACGCAGTATTTT
CTSTVGDVGDTQYF
>few|TRBV3-1|NA|TRBJ2-7
TGTGCCAGCACACGCGCGCAGGGCGAGCAGTACTTC
CASTRAQGEQYF
>few|TRBV29-1|NA|TRBJ1-1
TGCAGCGTTGCCGGACGCACTGAAGCTTTCTTT
CSVAGRTEAFF
>few|TRBV4-3|NA|TRBJ1-4
TGCGCCAGCAGCCAAGATCGGACAGCGACTAATGAAAAACTGTTTTTT
CASSQDRTATNEKLFF
>NA|TRBV28|NA|TRBJ2-4
TGTGCCAGCAGTTTACCCGACAGGTGGGGCATCAACATTCAGTACTTC
CASSLPDRWGINIQYF
>NA|TRBV20-1|NA|TRBJ1-2
TGCAGTGCTGGGCCCAGGGAGAACTATGGCTACACCTTC
CSAGPRENYGYTF
>few|TRBV7-9|NA|TRBJ1-4
TGTGCCAGCAGCTCCTCGGAGGTTCTATCGAGGGAAAAACTGTTTTTT
CASSSSEVLSREKLFF
>many|TRBV6-5|NA|TRBJ1-2
TGTGCCAGCAGTGGGTATAACTATGGCTACACCTTC
CASSGYNYGYTF
>NA|TRBV5-1|TRBD2|TRBJ2-5
TGCGCCAGCAGCTTAGGGCCTAGCGGGAGGGAGACCCAGTACTTC
CASSLGPSGRETQYF
>NA|TRBV12-3/TRBV12-4|NA|TRBJ2-3
TGTGCCGGCAGTTTAATCCCCAAAATGGCAGATACGCAGTATTTT
CAGSLIPKMADTQYF
>NA|TRBV25-1|NA|TRBJ1-5
TGTGCCAGCAGTGAATCTGGGGAATATAGCAATCAGCCCCAGCATTTT
CASSESGEYSNQPQHF
>many|TRBV5-1|NA|TRBJ2-3
TGCGCCAGCAGCGTTACCACAGATACGCAGTATTTT
CASSVTTDTQYF
>NA|TRBV7-2|NA|TRBJ2-3
TGTGCCAGCAGCGCGGGACAGCCCACAGATACGCAGTATTTT
CASSAGQPTDTQYF
>NA|TRBV7-2|NA|TRBJ2-3
TGTGCCAGCAGCCCCGGCCCAGGTACGCAGTATTTT
CASSPGPGTQYF
>many|TRBV7-9|TRBD1|TRBJ1-2
TGTGCCAGCAGCCCCGGGACAGGGAAGAACTATGGCTACACCTTC
CASSPGTGKNYGYTF
>many|TRBV12-3/TRBV12-4|NA|TRBJ1-1
TGTGCCAGCAGCATGAACACTGAAGCTTTCTTT
CASSMNTEAFF
>NA|TRBV12-3/TRBV12-4|NA|TRBJ1-6
TGTGCCAGCACCCCCGGGTGGGCCTCCTATAATTCACCCCTCCACTTT
CASTPGWASYNSPLHF
>many|TRBV12-3/TRBV12-4|NA|TRBJ2-3
TGTGCCAGCAGTCCCTCCAAAGAGAACACAGATACGCAGTATTTT
CASSPSKENTDTQYF
>NA|TRBV6-1|NA|TRBJ2-4
TGTGCCAGCAGTGATGTGAGAGAAAACAGTCAGTACTTC
CASSDVRENSQYF